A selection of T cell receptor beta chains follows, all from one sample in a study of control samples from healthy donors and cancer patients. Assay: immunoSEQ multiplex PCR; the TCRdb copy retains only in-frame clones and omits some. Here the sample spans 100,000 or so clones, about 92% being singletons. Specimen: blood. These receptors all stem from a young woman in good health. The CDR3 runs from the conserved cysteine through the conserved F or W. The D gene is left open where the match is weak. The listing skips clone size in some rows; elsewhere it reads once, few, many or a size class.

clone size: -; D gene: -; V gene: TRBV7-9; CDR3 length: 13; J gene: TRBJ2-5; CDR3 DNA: TGTGCCAGCAGCTTAGGGCTGGCAGAGACCCAGTACTTC; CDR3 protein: CASSLGLAETQYF
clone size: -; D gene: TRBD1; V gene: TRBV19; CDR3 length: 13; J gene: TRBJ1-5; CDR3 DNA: TGTGCCAGTAGTATTCAGGGGGATCAGCCCCAGCATTTT; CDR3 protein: CASSIQGDQPQHF
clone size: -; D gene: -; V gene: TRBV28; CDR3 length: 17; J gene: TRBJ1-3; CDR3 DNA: TGTGCCAGCAGCCCGGATACAATGACACGAGCCGGAAACACCATATATTTT; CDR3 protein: CASSPDTMTRAGNTIYF
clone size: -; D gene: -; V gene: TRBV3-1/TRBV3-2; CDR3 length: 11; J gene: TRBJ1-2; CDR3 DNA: TGTGCCAGCTCAACTAACTATGGCTACACCTTC; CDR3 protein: CASSTNYGYTF
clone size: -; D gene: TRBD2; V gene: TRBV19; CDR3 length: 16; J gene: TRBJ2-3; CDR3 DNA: TGTGCCACCTCCAGGACTAGCGGTATCAGCACAGATACGCAGTATTTT; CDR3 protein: CATSRTSGISTDTQYF
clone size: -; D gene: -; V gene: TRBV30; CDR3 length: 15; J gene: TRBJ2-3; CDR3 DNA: TGTGCCTGGAGTGTAATTGCGGGGGCAGAAGATACGCAGTATTTT; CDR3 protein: CAWSVIAGAEDTQYF
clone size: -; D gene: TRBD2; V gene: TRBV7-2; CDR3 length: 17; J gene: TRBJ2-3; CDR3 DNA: TGTGCCAGCAGCCTACTAGCGGCGGGTACTAGCACAGATACGCAGTATTTT; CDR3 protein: CASSLLAAGTSTDTQYF
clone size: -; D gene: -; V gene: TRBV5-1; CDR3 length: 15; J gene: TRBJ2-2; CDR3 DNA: TGCGCCAGCAGCTTGAGCCAGGGGAACACCGGGGAGCTGTTTTTT; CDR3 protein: CASSLSQGNTGELFF
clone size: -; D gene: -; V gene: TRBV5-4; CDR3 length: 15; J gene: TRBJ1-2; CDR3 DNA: TGTGCCAGCAGCTCGTTCGGGGGGCCTAACTATGGCTACACCTTC; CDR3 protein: CASSSFGGPNYGYTF
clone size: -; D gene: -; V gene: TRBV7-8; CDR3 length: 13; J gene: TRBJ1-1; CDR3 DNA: TGTGCCAGCAGCCTTATGAACCGGGCTGAAGCTTTCTTT; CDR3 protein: CASSLMNRAEAFF
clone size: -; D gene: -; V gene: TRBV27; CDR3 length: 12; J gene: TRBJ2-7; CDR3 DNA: TGTGCCAGCAGTTTGGAGGGATCGGTGCAGTACTTC; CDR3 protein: CASSLEGSVQYF
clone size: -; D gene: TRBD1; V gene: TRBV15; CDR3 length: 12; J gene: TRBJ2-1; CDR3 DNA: TGTGCCACCAGCAGGGACAGGGGTGAGCAGTTCTTC; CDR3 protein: CATSRDRGEQFF
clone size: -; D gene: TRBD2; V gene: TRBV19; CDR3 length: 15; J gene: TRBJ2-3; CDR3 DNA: TGTGCCAGTAGCTGGGCGGGGGGGCCGGGAGATACGCAGTATTTT; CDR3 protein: CASSWAGGPGDTQYF
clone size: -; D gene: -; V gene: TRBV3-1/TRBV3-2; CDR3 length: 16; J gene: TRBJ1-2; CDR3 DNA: TGTGCCAGCAGCCAAGAGACGGGGGGTCTTAACTATGGCTACACCTTC; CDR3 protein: CASSQETGGLNYGYTF
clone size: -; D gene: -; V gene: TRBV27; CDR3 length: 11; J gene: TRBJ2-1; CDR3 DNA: TGTGCCAGCAGACAGATGAATGAGCAGTTCTTC; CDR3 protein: CASRQMNEQFF
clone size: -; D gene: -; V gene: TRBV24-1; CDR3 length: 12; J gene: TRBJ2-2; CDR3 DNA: TGTGCCACCAGCGAAGAGAGAGGGGAGCTGTTTTTT; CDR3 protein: CATSEERGELFF
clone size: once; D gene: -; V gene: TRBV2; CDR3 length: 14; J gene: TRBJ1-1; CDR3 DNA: TGTGCCAGCAGTGACCCAGGGGTTAACACTGAAGCTTTCTTT; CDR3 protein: CASSDPGVNTEAFF
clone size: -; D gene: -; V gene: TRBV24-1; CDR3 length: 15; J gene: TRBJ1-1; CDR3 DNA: TGTGCCACCAGTGGCCAAGGCAGCGCGAACACTGAAGCTTTCTTT; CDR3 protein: CATSGQGSANTEAFF
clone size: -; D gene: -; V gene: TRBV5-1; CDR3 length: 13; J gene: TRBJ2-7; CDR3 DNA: TGCGCCAGCAGCTTGGATTTTAGACGAGAGCAGTACTTC; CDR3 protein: CASSLDFRREQYF
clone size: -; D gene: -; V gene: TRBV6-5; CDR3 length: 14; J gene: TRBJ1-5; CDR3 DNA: TGTGCCAGCAGCGACGGATATAGTGTCCAGCCCCAGCATTTT; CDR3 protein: CASSDGYSVQPQHF
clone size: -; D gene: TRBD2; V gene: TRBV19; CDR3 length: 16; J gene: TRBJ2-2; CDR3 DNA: TGTGCCAGTTCGGGACTAGCGGGATTTGACACCGGGGAGCTGTTTTTT; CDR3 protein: CASSGLAGFDTGELFF
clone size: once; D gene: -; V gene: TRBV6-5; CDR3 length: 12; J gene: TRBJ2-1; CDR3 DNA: TGTGCCAGCAGGAACAGGGCCAATGAGCAGTTCTTC; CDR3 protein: CASRNRANEQFF
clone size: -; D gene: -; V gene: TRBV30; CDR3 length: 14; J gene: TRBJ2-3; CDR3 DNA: TGTGCCTGGAGAGTTGGCGGAGGAGGACATACGCAGTATTTT; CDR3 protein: CAWRVGGGGHTQYF
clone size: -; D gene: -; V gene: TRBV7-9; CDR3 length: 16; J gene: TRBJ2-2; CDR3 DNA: TGTGCCAGCAGCTCCCCCCAGGGTCCGGACACCGGGGAGCTGTTTTTT; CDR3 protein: CASSSPQGPDTGELFF
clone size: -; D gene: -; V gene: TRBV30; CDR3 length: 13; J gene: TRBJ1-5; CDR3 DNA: TGTGCCTGGAGCGTTACTAGCGATCAGCCCCAGCATTTT; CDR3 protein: CAWSVTSDQPQHF
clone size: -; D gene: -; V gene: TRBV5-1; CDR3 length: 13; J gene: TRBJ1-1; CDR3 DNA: TGCGCCAGCAGCCTCAGGGGGAACACTGAAGCTTTCTTT; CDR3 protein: CASSLRGNTEAFF
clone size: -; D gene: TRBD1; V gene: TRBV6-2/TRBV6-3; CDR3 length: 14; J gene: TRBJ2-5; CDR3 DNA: TGTGCCAGCAGCCAGACTCGACAGGGAGAGACCCAGTACTTC; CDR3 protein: CASSQTRQGETQYF
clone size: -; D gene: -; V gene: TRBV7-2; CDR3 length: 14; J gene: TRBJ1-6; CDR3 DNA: TGTGCCAGCAGCTTAAAGGGAATGGGTTCACCCCTCCACTTT; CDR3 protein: CASSLKGMGSPLHF
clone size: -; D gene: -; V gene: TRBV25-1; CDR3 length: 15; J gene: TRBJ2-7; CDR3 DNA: TGTGCCAGCAGGGGGCGGGATAGCCTGATGGGCGAGCAGTACTTC; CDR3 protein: CASRGRDSLMGEQYF
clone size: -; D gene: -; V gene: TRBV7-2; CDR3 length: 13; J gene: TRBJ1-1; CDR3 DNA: TGTGCCAGCAGCCTCCCCACGGGGACTGAAGCTTTCTTT; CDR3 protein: CASSLPTGTEAFF
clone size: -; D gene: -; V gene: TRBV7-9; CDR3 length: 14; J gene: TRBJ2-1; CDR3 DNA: TGTGCCAGCAGCTTTAATGTAGGGAAAAATGAGCAGTTCTTC; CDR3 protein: CASSFNVGKNEQFF
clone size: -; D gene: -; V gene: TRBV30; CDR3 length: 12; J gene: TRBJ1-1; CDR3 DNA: TGTGCCTGGAGTGTCGGCGGCACTGAAGCTTTCTTT; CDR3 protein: CAWSVGGTEAFF
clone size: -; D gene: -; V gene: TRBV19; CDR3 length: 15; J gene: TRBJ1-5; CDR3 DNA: TGTGCCAGTACCCTGATCAGAGGGGGAAATCAGCCCCAGCATTTT; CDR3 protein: CASTLIRGGNQPQHF
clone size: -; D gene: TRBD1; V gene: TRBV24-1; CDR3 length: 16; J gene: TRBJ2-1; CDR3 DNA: TGTGCCACCAGTGACCCGAAGGGACAGACTAACAATGAGCAGTTCTTC; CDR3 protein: CATSDPKGQTNNEQFF
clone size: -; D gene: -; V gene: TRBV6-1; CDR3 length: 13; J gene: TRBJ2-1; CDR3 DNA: TGTGCCAGCAGTGAGATTCGTCGAAATGAGCAGTTCTTC; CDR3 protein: CASSEIRRNEQFF
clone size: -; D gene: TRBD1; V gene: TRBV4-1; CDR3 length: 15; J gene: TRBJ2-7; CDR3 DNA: TGCGCCAGCAGCCTTTGGGACAGTACGAACTACGAGCAGTACTTC; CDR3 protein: CASSLWDSTNYEQYF
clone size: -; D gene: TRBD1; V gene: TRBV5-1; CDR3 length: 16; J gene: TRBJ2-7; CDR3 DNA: TGCGCCAGCAGCTTAGGACAGGGGGCGGCTCTACGCGAGCAGTACTTC; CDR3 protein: CASSLGQGAALREQYF
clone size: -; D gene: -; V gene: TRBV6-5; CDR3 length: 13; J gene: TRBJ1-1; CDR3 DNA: TGTGCCAGCAGTTACGCTCTGGGATCCGAAGCTTTCTTT; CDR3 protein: CASSYALGSEAFF
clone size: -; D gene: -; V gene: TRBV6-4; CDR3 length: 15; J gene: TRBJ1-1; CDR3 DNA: TGTGCCAGCAGGAGGGAGGGCTTGGGGGGCACTGAAGCTTTCTTT; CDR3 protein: CASRREGLGGTEAFF
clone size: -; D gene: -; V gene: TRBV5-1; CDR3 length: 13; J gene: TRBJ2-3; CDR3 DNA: TGCGCCAGCAGCTTGTACGGGACAGATACGCAGTATTTT; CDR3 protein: CASSLYGTDTQYF
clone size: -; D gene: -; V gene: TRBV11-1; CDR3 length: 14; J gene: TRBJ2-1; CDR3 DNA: TGTGCCAGCAGCCTCTGGGGGGCGGCTAATGAGCAGTTCTTC; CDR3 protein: CASSLWGAANEQFF
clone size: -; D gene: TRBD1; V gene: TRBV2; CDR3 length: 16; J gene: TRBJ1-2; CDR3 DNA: TGTGCCAGCAGCCGGGAGACCGGACAGGGAAGCTATGGCTACACCTTC; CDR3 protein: CASSRETGQGSYGYTF
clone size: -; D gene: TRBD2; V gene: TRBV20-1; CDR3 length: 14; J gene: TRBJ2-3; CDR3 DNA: TGCAGTGCTAGTTTCCTAGCGGTCTCGGATACGCAGTATTTT; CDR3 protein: CSASFLAVSDTQYF
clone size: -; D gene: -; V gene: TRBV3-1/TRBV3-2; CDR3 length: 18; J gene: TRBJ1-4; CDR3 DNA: TGTGCCAGCAGCCAAGACGGAACCGGCCGAGGGCCTAATGAAAAACTGTTTTTT; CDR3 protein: CASSQDGTGRGPNEKLFF
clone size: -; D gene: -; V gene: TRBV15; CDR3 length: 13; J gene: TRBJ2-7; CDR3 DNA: TGTGCCACCAGCCTTGACCTAACCCACGAGCAGTACTTC; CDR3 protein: CATSLDLTHEQYF